The present T cell receptor beta chain was sequenced within a study of cytomegalovirus exposure and HLA in healthy donors. The primer mix had 60 Vbeta and 13 Jbeta primers. Using immunoSEQ multiplex PCR, the repertoire was profiled, and TCRdb retains in-frame clones only, with some absent. Of roughly 130,000 clones in the sample, 76% were seen once. The CDR3 length is 15 residues. Germline CDR1 is MGHRA and CDR2 is YSYEKL. Trimming pared 2 bases from V and 2 bases from J, leaving 10 bases between. Sequenced sample: PBMCs. The rearrangement uses TRBV4-1 and TRBJ2-1; perhaps TRBD2 as D (5 bases). The sequence came from a middle-aged man in good health and CMV-seronegative. CDR3 protein: CASSQPDLPYNEQFF. The CDR3 DNA sequence: TGCGCCAGCAGCCAACCGGACTTGCCCTACAATGAGCAGTTCTTC.